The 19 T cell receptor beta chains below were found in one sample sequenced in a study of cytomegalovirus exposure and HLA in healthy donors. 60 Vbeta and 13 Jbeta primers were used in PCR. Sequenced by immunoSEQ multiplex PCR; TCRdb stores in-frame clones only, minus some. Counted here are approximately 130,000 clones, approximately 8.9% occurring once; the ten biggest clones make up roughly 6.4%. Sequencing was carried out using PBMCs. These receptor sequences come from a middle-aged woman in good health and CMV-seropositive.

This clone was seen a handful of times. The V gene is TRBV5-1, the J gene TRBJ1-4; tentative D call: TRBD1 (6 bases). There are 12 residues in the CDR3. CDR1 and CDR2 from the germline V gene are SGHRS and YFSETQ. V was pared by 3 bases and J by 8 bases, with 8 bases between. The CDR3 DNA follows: TGCGCCAGCAGCTCACAGGGAGAAAAACTGTTTTTT. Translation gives CASSSQGEKLFF.

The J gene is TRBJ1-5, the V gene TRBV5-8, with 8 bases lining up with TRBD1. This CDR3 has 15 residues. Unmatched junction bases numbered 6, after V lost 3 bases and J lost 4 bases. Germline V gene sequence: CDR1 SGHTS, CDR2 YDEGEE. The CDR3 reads CASSSGQASNQPQHF. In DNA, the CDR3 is TGTGCCAGCAGCTCGGGACAGGCCTCGAATCAGCCCCAGCATTTT.

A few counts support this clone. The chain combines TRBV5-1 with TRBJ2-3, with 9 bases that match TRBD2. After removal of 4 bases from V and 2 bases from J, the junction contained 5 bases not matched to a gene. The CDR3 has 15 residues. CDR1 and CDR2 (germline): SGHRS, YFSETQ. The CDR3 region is CASSASGGITDTQYF. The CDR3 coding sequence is TGCGCCAGCAGCGCAAGCGGGGGGATCACAGATACGCAGTATTTT.

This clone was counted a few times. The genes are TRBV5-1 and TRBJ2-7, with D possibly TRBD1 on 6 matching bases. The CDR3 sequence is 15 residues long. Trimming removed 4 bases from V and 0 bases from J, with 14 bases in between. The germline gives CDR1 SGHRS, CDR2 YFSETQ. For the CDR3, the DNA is TGCGCCAGCAGCCCCTTGGACAGAAGCTCCTACGAGCAGTACTTC. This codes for CASSPLDRSSYEQYF.

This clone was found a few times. In DNA form, the CDR3 reads TGTGCCAGCAGCCAGGACAGGGGAGGAAACACCATATATTTT. Translating it yields CASSQDRGGNTIYF. The J gene is TRBJ1-3, the V gene TRBV27; 9 nucleotides align to TRBD1. CDR3 length: 14 amino acids. Germline CDR1 is MNHEY and CDR2 is SMNVEV (reference sequence). V lost 6 bases to trimming and J lost 4 bases; unmatched junction nucleotides: 4.

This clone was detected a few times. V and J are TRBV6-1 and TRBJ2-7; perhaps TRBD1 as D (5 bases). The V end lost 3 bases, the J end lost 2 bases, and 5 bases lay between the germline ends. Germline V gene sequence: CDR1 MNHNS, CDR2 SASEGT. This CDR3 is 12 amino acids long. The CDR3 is CASSDRAYEQYF. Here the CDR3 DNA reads TGTGCCAGCAGTGACAGGGCCTACGAGCAGTACTTC.

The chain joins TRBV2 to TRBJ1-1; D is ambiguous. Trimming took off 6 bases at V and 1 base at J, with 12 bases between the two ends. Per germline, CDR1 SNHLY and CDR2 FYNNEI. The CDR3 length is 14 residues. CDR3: CASRQAGKNTEAFF. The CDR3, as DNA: TGTGCCAGCAGACAAGCCGGGAAGAACACTGAAGCTTTCTTT.

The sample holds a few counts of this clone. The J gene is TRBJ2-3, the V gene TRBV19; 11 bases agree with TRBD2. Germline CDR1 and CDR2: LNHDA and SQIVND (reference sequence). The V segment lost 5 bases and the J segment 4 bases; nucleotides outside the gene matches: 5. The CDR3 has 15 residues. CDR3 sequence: CASSPGTSGSDTQYF. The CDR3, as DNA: TGTGCCAGTAGTCCCGGGACTAGCGGCTCAGATACGCAGTATTTT.

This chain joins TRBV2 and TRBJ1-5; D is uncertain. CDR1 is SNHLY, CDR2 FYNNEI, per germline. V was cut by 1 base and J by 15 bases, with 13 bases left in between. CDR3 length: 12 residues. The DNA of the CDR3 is TGTGCCAGCAGTGAAGAAGCCTCGTCGGGGCATTTT. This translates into CASSEEASSGHF.

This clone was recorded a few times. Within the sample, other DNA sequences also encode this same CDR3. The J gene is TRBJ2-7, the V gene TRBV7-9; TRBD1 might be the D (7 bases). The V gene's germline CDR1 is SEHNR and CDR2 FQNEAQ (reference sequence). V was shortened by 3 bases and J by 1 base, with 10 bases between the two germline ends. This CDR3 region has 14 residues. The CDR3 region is CASSFSGGSYEQYF. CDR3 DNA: TGTGCCAGCAGCTTTTCAGGGGGGTCCTACGAGCAGTACTTC.

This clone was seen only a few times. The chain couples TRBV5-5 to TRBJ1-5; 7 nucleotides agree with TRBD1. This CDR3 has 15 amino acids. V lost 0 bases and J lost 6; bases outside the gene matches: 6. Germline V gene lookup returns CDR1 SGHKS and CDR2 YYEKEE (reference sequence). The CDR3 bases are TGTGCCAGCAGCTTGGACAGGGGAATTCTTCAGCCCCAGCATTTT. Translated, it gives CASSLDRGILQPQHF. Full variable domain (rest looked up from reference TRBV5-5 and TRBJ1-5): DAGVTQSPTHLIKTRGQQVTLRCSPISGHKSVSWYQQVLGQGPQFIFQYYEKEERGRGNFPDRFSARQFPNYSSELNVNALLLGDSALYLCASSLDRGILQPQHFGDGTRLSIL.

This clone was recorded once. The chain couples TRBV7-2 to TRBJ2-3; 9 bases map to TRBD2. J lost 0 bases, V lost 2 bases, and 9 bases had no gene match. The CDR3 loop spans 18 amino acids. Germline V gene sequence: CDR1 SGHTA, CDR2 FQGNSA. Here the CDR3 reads CASSLHLGLAPSTDTQYF. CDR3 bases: TGTGCCAGCAGCTTACATCTCGGACTAGCGCCTAGCACAGATACGCAGTATTTT. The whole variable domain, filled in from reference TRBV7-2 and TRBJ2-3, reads GAGVSQSPSNKVTEKGKDVELRCDPISGHTALYWYRQSLGQGLEFLIYFQGNSAPDKSGLPSDRFSAERTGGSVSTLTIQRTQQEDSAVYLCASSLHLGLAPSTDTQYFGPGTRLTVL.

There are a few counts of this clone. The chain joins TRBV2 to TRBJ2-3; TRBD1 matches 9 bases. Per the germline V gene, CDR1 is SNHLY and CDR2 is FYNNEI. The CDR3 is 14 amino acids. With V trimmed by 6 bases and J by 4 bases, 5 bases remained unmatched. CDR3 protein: CASSSQGASDTQYF. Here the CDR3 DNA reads TGTGCCAGCAGCTCACAGGGGGCCTCAGATACGCAGTATTTT.

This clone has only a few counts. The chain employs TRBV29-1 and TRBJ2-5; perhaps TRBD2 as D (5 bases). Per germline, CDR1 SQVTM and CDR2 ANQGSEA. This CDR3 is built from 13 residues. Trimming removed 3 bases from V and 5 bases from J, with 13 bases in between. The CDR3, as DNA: TGCAGCGTTGAGGTCCTAGCCCAGGAGACCCAGTACTTC. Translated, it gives CSVEVLAQETQYF. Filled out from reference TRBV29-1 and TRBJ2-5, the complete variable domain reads SAVISQKPSRDICQRGTSLTIQCQVDSQVTMMFWYRQQPGQSLTLIATANQGSEATYESGFVIDKFPISRPNLTFSTLTVSNMSPEDSSIYLCSVEVLAQETQYFGPGTRLLVL.

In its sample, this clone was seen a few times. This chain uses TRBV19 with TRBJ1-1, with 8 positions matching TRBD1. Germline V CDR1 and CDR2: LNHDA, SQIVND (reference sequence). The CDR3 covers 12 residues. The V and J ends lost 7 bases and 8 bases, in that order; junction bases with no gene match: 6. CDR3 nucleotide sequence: TGTGCCAGTAACGGGGACAGGAGGGAAGCTTTCTTT. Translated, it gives CASNGDRREAFF.

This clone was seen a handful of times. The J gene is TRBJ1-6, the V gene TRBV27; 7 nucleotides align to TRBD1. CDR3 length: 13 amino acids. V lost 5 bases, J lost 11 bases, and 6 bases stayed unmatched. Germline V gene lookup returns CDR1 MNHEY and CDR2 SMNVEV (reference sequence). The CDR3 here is CASSPTGWPPLHF. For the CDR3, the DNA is TGTGCCAGCAGTCCGACAGGGTGGCCACCCCTCCACTTT.

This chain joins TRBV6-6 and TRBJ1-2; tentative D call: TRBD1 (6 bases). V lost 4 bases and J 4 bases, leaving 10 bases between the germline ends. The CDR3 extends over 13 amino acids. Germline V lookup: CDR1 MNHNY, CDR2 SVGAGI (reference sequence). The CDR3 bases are TGTGCCAGCAGTTGGACAGAGAGCTATGGCTACACCTTC. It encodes CASSWTESYGYTF.

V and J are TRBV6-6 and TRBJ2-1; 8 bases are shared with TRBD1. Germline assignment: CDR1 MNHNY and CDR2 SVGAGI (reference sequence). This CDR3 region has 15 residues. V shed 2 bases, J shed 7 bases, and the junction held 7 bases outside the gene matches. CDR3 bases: TGTGCCAGCAGTTACGGCGACAGGGGTTGGAATGAGCAGTTCTTC. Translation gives CASSYGDRGWNEQFF.

The CDR3 region has the DNA TGCAGCGTTGTAGGGGTTGAAGAGACCCAGTACTTC. It yields the protein CSVVGVEETQYF. The rearrangement joins TRBV29-1 to TRBJ2-5; D may be TRBD1 (5 bases). The CDR3 has 12 amino acids. The V end lost 4 bases, the J end lost 3 bases, and 9 bases lay between the germline ends. Germline V gene lookup returns CDR1 SQVTM and CDR2 ANQGSEA. The whole variable domain, filled in from reference TRBV29-1 and TRBJ2-5, reads SAVISQKPSRDICQRGTSLTIQCQVDSQVTMMFWYRQQPGQSLTLIATANQGSEATYESGFVIDKFPISRPNLTFSTLTVSNMSPEDSSIYLCSVVGVEETQYFGPGTRLLVL.